The 11 T cell receptor beta chains below all came from one sample that was sequenced in a study of T cells in Graves' hyperthyroidism and ophthalmopathy. RNA transcripts provided the source from which TCR beta CDR3 regions were amplified. In the first-round RT-PCR of the TCR CDR3, the HTBI primer set was used. TCRdb reanalysed the multiplex PCR reads using MiXCR and keeps one entry per CDR3 protein. The sample contains a few hundred thousand distinct CDR3 sequences, more than 15% of which appear only once. Sequences were obtained from blood. These receptors all stem from a woman between 35 and 50 years old with Graves' ophthalmopathy.

This clonotype has at least ten counts. The rearrangement joins TRBV20-1 to TRBJ2-3, with 9 bases lining up with TRBD2. The CDR3 covers 15 residues. J gave up 1 base and V 2 bases, and 4 bases lay outside the gene matches. Per germline, CDR1 DFQATT and CDR2 SNEGSKA (reference sequence). The CDR3 coding sequence is TGCAGTGCTAGAATAGCGGGAGACCGCACAGATACGCAGTATTTT. Translation gives CSARIAGDRTDTQYF.

This clonotype was counted ten times or more. The gene calls are TRBV12-3 or TRBV12-4 and TRBJ2-2; TRBD1 matches 7 bases. Trimming cost V 5 bases and J 0 bases; bases outside gene matches: 3. This CDR3 contains 15 residues. In DNA form, the CDR3 reads TGTGCCAGCAGTACGACAGGGACGAACACCGGGGAGCTGTTTTTT. It yields the protein CASSTTGTNTGELFF.

This chain joins TRBV20-1 and TRBJ2-7; 9 bases map to TRBD2. Trimming cost V 0 bases and J 7 bases; bases outside gene matches: 10. CDR1 and CDR2 from the germline V gene are DFQATT and SNEGSKA (reference sequence). CDR3 length: 15 amino acids. The CDR3 region is CSAREGLAIITEQYF. The CDR3 coding sequence is TGCAGTGCTAGAGAGGGACTAGCTATAATCACGGAGCAGTACTTC.

This clonotype was seen ten or more times. In DNA form, the CDR3 reads TGTGCCTGGAGTGTAAGGTTGGGCCGAGAGCGCTACACCTTC. Translation: CAWSVRLGRERYTF. V is TRBV30 and J is TRBJ1-2; D gene unclear. Germline CDR1 GTSNPN, CDR2 SVGIG (reference sequence). The CDR3 totals 14 residues. Trimming removed 0 bases at V and 9 bases at J, with 17 bases between. The whole variable domain, remainder taken from reference TRBV30 and TRBJ1-2, is SQTIHQWPATLVQPVGSPLSLECTVEGTSNPNLYWYRQAAGRGLQLLFYSVGIGQISSEVPQNLSASRPQDRQFILSSKKLLLSDSGFYLCAWSVRLGRERYTFGSGTRLTVV.

This clonotype was counted ten times or more. The V gene is TRBV13, the J gene TRBJ2-5; TRBD2 might be the D (6 bases). The V gene's germline CDR1 is PRHDT and CDR2 FYEKMQ (reference sequence). Trimming took off 6 bases at V and 5 bases at J, with 13 bases between the two ends. The CDR3 has 13 residues. In DNA form, the CDR3 reads TGTGCCAGCAGGCGGTCGGGGGTGGAGACCCAGTACTTC. Translation gives CASRRSGVETQYF. The full variable domain, with the rest looked up from reference TRBV13 and TRBJ2-5, is AAGVIQSPRHLIKEKRETATLKCYPIPRHDTVYWYQQGPGQDPQFLISFYEKMQSDKGSIPDRFSAQQFSDYHSELNMSSLELGDSALYFCASRRSGVETQYFGPGTRLLVL.

The chain employs TRBV7-2 and TRBJ2-2; TRBD1 agrees at 11 bases. Germline loops: CDR1 SGHTA, CDR2 FQGNSA. Trimming took 5 bases from V and 3 from J; bases not matched to a gene: 20. This CDR3 comprises 21 residues. DNA of the CDR3: TGTGCCAGCAGCCCATCGGGGACTTGGACAGGGGGCATTCGCTACACCGGGGAGCTGTTTTTT. It codes for CASSPSGTWTGGIRYTGELFF. The full variable domain, completed using reference TRBV7-2 and TRBJ2-2, is GAGVSQSPSNKVTEKGKDVELRCDPISGHTALYWYRQSLGQGLEFLIYFQGNSAPDKSGLPSDRFSAERTGGSVSTLTIQRTQQEDSAVYLCASSPSGTWTGGIRYTGELFFGEGSRLTVL.

This clonotype was seen ten or more times. The chain uses TRBV5-5 and TRBJ2-1; TRBD1 might be the D (6 bases). The CDR3 totals 11 residues. Trimming cost V 0 bases and J 14 bases, with 9 bases left between them. Germline values: CDR1 SGHKS, CDR2 YYEKEE (reference sequence). The CDR3 DNA sequence: TGTGCCAGCAGCTTGGGCAGGGGAGAGTTCTTC. Translation: CASSLGRGEFF.

This clonotype has a handful of counts. This rearrangement joins TRBV27 to TRBJ1-1; D is undetermined. Germline V gene data show CDR1 as MNHEY and CDR2 as SMNVEV (reference sequence). This CDR3 is 13 amino acids long. The V and J ends lost 3 bases and 4 bases respectively, with 9 bases between them. This chain's CDR3 is CASSFTGFTEAFF. The CDR3 DNA reads as TGTGCCAGCAGTTTTACGGGGTTCACTGAAGCTTTCTTT.

This clonotype was counted a few times. The chain employs TRBV7-3 and TRBJ2-1, with TRBD2 as a possible D gene (6 bases). The germline V gene encodes CDR1 SGHTA and CDR2 FQGTGA. The CDR3 extends over 14 amino acids. With 1 base removed from V and 5 bases from J, the gap between germline ends came to 9 bases. The CDR3 DNA reads TGTGCCAGCAGCTTAAGCGGGGCTAACAATGAGCAGTTCTTC. This encodes CASSLSGANNEQFF.

The CDR3 nucleotides read TGTGCCAGCAGTGAACAGGGGACCTCTGGAAACACCATATATTTT. This gives the protein CASSEQGTSGNTIYF. This chain joins TRBV2 and TRBJ1-3; D is perhaps TRBD1 (6 bases). CDR1 SNHLY and CDR2 FYNNEI come from the germline V gene. This CDR3 is 15 amino acids long. The V end lost 2 bases, the J end lost 0 bases, and 8 bases lay between the germline ends.

At least ten counts were recorded for this clonotype. The rearrangement joins TRBV6-2 or TRBV6-3 to TRBJ2-7; unclear D gene. The CDR3 spans 13 residues. V was clipped by 4 bases and J by 3 bases, with 10 bases between them. Germline CDR1 reads MNHEY; CDR2 reads SVGEGT. As DNA, the CDR3 is TGTGCCAGCAGTTCTTCTTGGCTCTACGAGCAGTACTTC. This encodes CASSSSWLYEQYF.